This entry is about one T cell receptor beta chain. These data originate in a study of T-cell reconstitution after alpha-beta-depleted transplantation in children. Unique molecular identifiers were used in preparing the TCRbeta library. TCRdb analysed the PCR reads with MiXCR anew, one entry per CDR3 protein. The repertoire has about 420,000 distinct CDR3 sequences, roughly 11% of them found once; the top ten carry roughly 5.1%. The CDR3 totals 13 residues. V was shortened by 4 bases and J by 0 bases, with 9 bases between the two germline ends. Germline V CDR1 and CDR2: GTSNPN, SVGIG (reference sequence).

The rearrangement links TRBV30 to TRBJ1-1; unclear D gene. The sample here was PBMCs from the stem cell graft donor, taken from the stem cell graft. This sequence originates from a human donor who donated a stem cell graft to a child with acute myeloid leukemia. CDR3 in DNA: TGTGCCTGGACCCAGGAGGTGAACACTGAAGCTTTCTTT. Protein sequence: CAWTQEVNTEAFF.